This TCR beta chain was sequenced for a study of Ad26.COV2.S vaccination and SARS-CoV-2 variants. Only in-frame clones appear in the TCRdb table, and some are missing; sequencing was by immunoSEQ multiplex PCR. The table lists under 150,000 clones, about nine tenths of them singletons. Germline loops: CDR1 SGDLS, CDR2 YYNGEE. The CDR3 runs to 14 residues. With 6 bases removed from V and 5 bases from J, the gap between germline ends came to 12 bases. Concerning this clone: Its antigen is not identified.

Regarding the study as a whole: There was reportedly substantial breadth in spike-specific CD8+ and CD4+ T cell responses after vaccination.

V usage is TRBV9 and J usage is TRBJ1-6, with D possibly matching TRBD1 (5 bases). Specimen: peripheral blood, collected after recovery from COVID-19. The source of this sequence is a human donor who had recovered from COVID-19. DNA for the CDR3: TGTGCCAGCACCCGGGACCGCGATAATTCACCCCTCCACTTT. Translating gives CASTRDRDNSPLHF.